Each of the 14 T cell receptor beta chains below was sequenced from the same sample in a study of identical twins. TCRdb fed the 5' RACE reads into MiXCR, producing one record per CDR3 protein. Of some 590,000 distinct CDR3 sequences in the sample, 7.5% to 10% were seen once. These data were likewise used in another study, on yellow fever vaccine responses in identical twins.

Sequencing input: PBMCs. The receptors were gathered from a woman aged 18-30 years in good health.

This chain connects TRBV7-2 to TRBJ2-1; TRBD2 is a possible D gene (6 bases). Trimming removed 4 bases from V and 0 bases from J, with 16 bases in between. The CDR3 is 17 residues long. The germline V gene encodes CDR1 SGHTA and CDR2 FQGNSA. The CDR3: CASSSPSGPSSYNEQFF. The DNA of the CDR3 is TGTGCCAGCAGCTCCCCGAGCGGGCCGTCCTCCTACAATGAGCAGTTCTTC.

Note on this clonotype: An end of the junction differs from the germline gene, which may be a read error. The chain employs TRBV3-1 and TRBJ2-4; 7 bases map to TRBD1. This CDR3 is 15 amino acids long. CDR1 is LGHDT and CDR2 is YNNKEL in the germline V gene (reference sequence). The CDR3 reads CATSYTGEAKNIQYF. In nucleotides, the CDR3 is TGTGCCACCAGCTATACAGGGGAGGCCAAAAACATTCAGTACTTC.

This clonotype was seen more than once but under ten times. The CDR3 region has the DNA TGTGCCAGCAGCCCTAGAACGGGACCGATTAAAAACATTCAGTACTTC. This translates into CASSPRTGPIKNIQYF. This rearrangement joins TRBV12-3 or TRBV12-4 to TRBJ2-4; D is tentatively TRBD1 or TRBD2 (5 bases each). The CDR3 totals 16 residues. The V and J ends lost 6 bases and 4 bases respectively, with 19 bases between them.

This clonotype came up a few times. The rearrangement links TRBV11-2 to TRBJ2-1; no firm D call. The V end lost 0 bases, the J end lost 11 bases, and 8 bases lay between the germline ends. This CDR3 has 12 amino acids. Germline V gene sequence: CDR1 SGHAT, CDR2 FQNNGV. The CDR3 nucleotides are TGTGCCAGCAGCTTAGAGTCGGAGCAGCAGTTCTTC. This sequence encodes CASSLESEQQFF.

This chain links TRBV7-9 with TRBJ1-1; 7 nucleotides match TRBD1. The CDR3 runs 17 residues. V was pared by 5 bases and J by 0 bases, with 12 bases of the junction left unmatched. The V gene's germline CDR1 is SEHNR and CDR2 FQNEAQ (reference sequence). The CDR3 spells CASSQRGTEDMNTEAFF. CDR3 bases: TGTGCCAGCAGCCAACGTGGGACAGAGGACATGAACACTGAAGCTTTCTTT. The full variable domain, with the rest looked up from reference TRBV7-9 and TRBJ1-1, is DTGVSQNPRHKITKRGQNVTFRCDPISEHNRLYWYRQTLGQGPEFLTYFQNEAQLEKSRLLSDRFSAERPKGSFSTLEIQRTEQGDSAMYLCASSQRGTEDMNTEAFFGQGTRLTVV.

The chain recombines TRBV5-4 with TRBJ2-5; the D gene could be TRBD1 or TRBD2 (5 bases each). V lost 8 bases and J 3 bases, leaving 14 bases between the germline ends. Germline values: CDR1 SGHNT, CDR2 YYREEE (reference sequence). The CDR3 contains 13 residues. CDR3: CASRGLGEETQYF. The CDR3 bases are TGTGCCAGTCGCGGATTGGGGGAAGAGACCCAGTACTTC.

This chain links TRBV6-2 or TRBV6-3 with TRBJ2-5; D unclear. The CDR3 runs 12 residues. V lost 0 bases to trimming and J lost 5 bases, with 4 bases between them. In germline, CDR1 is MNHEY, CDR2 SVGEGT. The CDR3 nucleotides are TGTGCCAGCAGTTACTCGAAGGAGACCCAGTACTTC. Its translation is CASSYSKETQYF.

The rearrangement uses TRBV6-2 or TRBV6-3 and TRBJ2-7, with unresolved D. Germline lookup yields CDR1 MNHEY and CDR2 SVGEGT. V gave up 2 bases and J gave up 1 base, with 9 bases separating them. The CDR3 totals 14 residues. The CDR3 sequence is CASSYPRTSYEQYF. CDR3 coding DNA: TGTGCCAGCAGTTACCCGCGGACGTCCTACGAGCAGTACTTC.

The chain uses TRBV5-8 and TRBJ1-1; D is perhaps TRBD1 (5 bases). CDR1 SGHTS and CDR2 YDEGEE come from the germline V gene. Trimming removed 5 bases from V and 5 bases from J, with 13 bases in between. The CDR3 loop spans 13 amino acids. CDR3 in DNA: TGTGCCAGCAGATACCGTAGGGGAACTGAAGCTTTCTTT. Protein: CASRYRRGTEAFF.

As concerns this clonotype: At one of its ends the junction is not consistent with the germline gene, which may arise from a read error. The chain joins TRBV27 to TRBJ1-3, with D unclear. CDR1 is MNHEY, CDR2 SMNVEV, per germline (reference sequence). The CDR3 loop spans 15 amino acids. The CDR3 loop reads CASKPQLVSGNSIYF. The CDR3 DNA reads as TGTGCCAGCAAACCTCAGTTGGTCTCTGGAAACTCCATATATTTT.

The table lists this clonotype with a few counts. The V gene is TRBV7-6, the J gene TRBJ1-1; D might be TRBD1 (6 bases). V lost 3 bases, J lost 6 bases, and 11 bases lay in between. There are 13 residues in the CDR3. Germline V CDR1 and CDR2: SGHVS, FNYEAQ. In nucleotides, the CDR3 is TGTGCCAGCAGCTTGACCGGGACATCTGAAGCTTTCTTT. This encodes CASSLTGTSEAFF.

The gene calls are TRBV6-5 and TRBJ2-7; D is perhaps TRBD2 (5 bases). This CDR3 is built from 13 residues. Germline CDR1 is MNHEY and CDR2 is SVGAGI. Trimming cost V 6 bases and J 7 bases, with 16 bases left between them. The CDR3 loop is CASSYGYEGEQYF. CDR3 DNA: TGTGCCAGCAGCTACGGGTATGAGGGTGAGCAGTACTTC.

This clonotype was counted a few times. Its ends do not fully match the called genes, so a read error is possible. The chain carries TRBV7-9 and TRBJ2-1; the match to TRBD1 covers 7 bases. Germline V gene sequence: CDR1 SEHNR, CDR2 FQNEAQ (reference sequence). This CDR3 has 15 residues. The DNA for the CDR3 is TGTGCCAGCAGATTAGACGGGCCAGGGGGCAATGAGCAGTTCTTC. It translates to CASRLDGPGGNEQFF.

The CDR3 reads CSARVSGGSPKAYEQYF. CDR3 coding DNA: TGCAGTGCTAGGGTATCGGGAGGTTCCCCGAAAGCCTACGAGCAGTACTTC. V usage is TRBV20-1 and J usage is TRBJ2-7, with 7 positions matching TRBD2. Germline V gene sequence: CDR1 DFQATT, CDR2 SNEGSKA (reference sequence). The CDR3 covers 17 residues. Losses at the gene ends were 3 bases for V and 2 bases for J; bases not matched to a gene: 16.